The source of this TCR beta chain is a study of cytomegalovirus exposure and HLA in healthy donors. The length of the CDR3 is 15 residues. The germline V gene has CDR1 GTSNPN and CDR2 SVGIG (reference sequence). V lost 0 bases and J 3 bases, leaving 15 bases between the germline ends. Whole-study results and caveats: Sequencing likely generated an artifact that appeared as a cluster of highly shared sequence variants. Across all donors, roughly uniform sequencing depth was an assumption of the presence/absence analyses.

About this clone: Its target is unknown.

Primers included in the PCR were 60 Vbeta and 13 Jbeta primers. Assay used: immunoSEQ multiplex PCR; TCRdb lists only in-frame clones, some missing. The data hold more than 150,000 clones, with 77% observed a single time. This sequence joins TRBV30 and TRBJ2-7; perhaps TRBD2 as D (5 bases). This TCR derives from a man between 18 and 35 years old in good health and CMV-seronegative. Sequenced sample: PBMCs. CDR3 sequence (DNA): TGTGCCTGGAGTGTACGAGGGTTTGACATCTACGAGCAGTACTTC. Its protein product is CAWSVRGFDIYEQYF.